This T cell receptor beta chain was retrieved from a study of blood T cell repertoires in COVID-19. TCRdb's table, derived via immunoSEQ multiplex PCR, lists solely in-frame clones and lacks some. The data show about 110,000 clones, roughly 88% seen once. Trimming removed 0 bases from V and 2 bases from J; junction bases left unmatched: 6. The CDR3 is 16 amino acids. Germline loops: CDR1 KGHSH, CDR2 LQKENI. Specimen: peripheral blood. This clonotype originated in a human donor in a cohort sampled during active COVID-19. The J gene is TRBJ2-5, the V gene TRBV18; 7 positions agree with TRBD2. CDR3 DNA: TGTGCCAGCTCACCACCGGCCAGGGAGGGTCAAGAGACCCAGTACTTC. Amino acids: CASSPPAREGQETQYF.